This entry lists 13 T cell receptor beta chains sequenced from one sample in a study of T-cell memory formation after mild COVID-19 (dated by TCRdb to the early 2020s). The library relied on 5' RACE. Sequencing took place on an Illumina NovaSeq 6000. TCRdb reran the public reads through fastp at Q25 and MiXCR, keeping productive beta chains. Entries that share a CDR3 protein sequence are merged under the most common genes and DNA. In all, the sample holds some 320,000 distinct CDR3 sequences, and around a sixth of those were seen once. Around 22% of the sample is in the top ten clones. Sequenced: PBMCs or a T cell subset sorted from them (not recorded which). These receptors were collected from a man between 18 and 35 years old who had mild COVID-19 (a few samples of this study predate the infection). The sample titles of this study are shuffled in the database, so cell type and time point are left out; the donor was told from shared clones.

This clonotype was detected only a few times. This chain joins TRBV4-3 and TRBJ2-3, with TRBD2 identical over 12 bases. Germline CDR1 LGHNA, CDR2 YSLEER. V was pared by 1 base and J by 2 bases, with 4 bases of the junction left unmatched. CDR3 size: 17 residues. CDR3 amino acids: CASSQGLAGGFTDTQYF. The DNA of the CDR3 is TGCGCCAGCAGCCAAGGGCTAGCGGGGGGGTTCACAGATACGCAGTATTTT.

This clonotype was recorded a few times. CDR3 in amino acids: CASRETGAYEQYV. In DNA form, the CDR3 reads TGTGCCAGCAGGGAGACAGGAGCCTACGAGCAGTACGTC. This chain links TRBV28 with TRBJ2-7; D perhaps matches TRBD1 (6 bases). Germline CDR1 MDHEN, CDR2 SYDVKM. Trimming pared 6 bases from V and 2 bases from J, leaving 11 bases between. The CDR3 has 13 residues.

This clonotype was seen only a few times. The rearrangement links TRBV5-1 to TRBJ1-1; the D gene is possibly TRBD1 (6 bases). This CDR3 has 13 amino acids. Trimming took 4 bases from V and 5 from J, leaving 12 bases between them. The germline V gene encodes CDR1 SGHRS and CDR2 YFSETQ. The CDR3: CASSMTGGTEAFF. In DNA form, the CDR3 reads TGCGCCAGCAGCATGACAGGTGGGACTGAAGCTTTCTTT.

This clonotype was seen repeatedly, ten times or more. This sequence joins TRBV20-1 and TRBJ1-1, with a possible D match to TRBD1 (5 bases). The CDR3 length is 16 residues. Germline V gives CDR1 DFQATT, CDR2 SNEGSKA (reference sequence). With 5 bases removed from V and 1 base from J, the gap between germline ends came to 20 bases. In nucleotides, the CDR3 is TGCAGTGCTCCCCTCTTTGGGGGGTCTCCGAACACTGAAGCTTTCTTT. Encoded protein: CSAPLFGGSPNTEAFF.

The chain recombines TRBV15 with TRBJ1-5; a possible D gene is TRBD1 (5 bases). Trimming shortened V by 3 bases and J by 2 bases, and 11 bases separated the two germline ends. The V gene's germline CDR1 is LNHNV and CDR2 YYDKDF (reference sequence). CDR3 length: 15 amino acids. The CDR3 sequence: CATSSSGVGNQPQHF. In DNA, the CDR3 is TGTGCCACCAGCAGTTCGGGGGTTGGCAATCAGCCCCAGCATTTT.

This clonotype was observed a handful of times. The chain carries TRBV20-1 and TRBJ2-7, with TRBD1 as a possible D gene (6 bases). The germline V gene has CDR1 DFQATT and CDR2 SNEGSKA (reference sequence). The CDR3 runs 12 residues. V was shortened by 2 bases and J by 7 bases, with 12 bases between the two germline ends. CDR3 region: CSARHRVGEQYF. CDR3 DNA: TGCAGTGCTAGACACAGGGTGGGGGAGCAGTACTTC.

This clonotype was observed a handful of times. CDR3 loop: CASSWGRGLNYGYTF. CDR3 DNA sequence: TGTGCCAGCAGTTGGGGCAGGGGACTAAACTATGGCTACACCTTC. This chain joins TRBV6-5 and TRBJ1-2, with TRBD1 as a possible D gene (6 bases). Between the trimmed V and J ends, which lost 4 bases and 2 bases, there was a span of 14 bases. The germline V gene encodes CDR1 MNHEY and CDR2 SVGAGI. The CDR3 totals 15 residues.

The CDR3 is CASSPGELEAFF. The DNA for the CDR3 is TGTGCCAGCAGCCCCGGGGAGCTCGAAGCTTTCTTT. The rearrangement uses TRBV7-9 and TRBJ1-1; D uncertain. There are 12 residues in the CDR3. Deletions cut 5 bases from V and 8 bases from J, with 12 bases between. Per germline, CDR1 SEHNR and CDR2 FQNEAQ (reference sequence). The complete variable domain, with remaining parts taken from reference TRBV7-9 and TRBJ1-1, reads DTGVSQNPRHKITKRGQNVTFRCDPISEHNRLYWYRQTLGQGPEFLTYFQNEAQLEKSRLLSDRFSAERPKGSFSTLEIQRTEQGDSAMYLCASSPGELEAFFGQGTRLTVV.

In this sample, this clonotype turned up many times. The chain combines TRBV12-3 or TRBV12-4 with TRBJ2-1; 7 bases map to TRBD1. There are 14 residues in the CDR3. The V segment lost 6 bases and the J segment 5 bases; nucleotides outside the gene matches: 7. The CDR3 reads CASSYRGLDNEQFF. The CDR3 DNA reads TGTGCCAGCAGCTACAGGGGTTTGGACAATGAGCAGTTCTTC.

The CDR3 coding sequence is TGTGCCAGCAGCTTACCGGGGAGCACTGAAGCTTTCTTT. Translating it yields CASSLPGSTEAFF. The chain couples TRBV7-3 to TRBJ1-1; D gene uncertain. CDR3 length equals 13 residues. Trimming shortened V by 2 bases and J by 4 bases, and 8 bases separated the two germline ends. Germline CDR1 reads SGHTA; CDR2 reads FQGTGA. Full variable domain (rest looked up from reference TRBV7-3 and TRBJ1-1): GAGVSQTPSNKVTEKGKYVELRCDPISGHTALYWYRQSLGQGPEFLIYFQGTGAADDSGLPNDRFFAVRPEGSVSTLKIQRTERGDSAVYLCASSLPGSTEAFFGQGTRLTVV.

The rearrangement links TRBV27 to TRBJ1-5; possible D gene TRBD1, 5 bases. The CDR3 has 14 residues. Looked up from germline, CDR1 is MNHEY and CDR2 is SMNVEV (reference sequence). The V gene lost 3 bases and the J gene lost 5 bases, with 11 bases spanning the gap. Here the CDR3 reads CASSLGLGDQPQHF. The CDR3 DNA reads TGTGCCAGCAGTTTGGGTTTGGGGGATCAGCCCCAGCATTTT.

J is TRBJ1-5 and V is TRBV9; 9 nucleotides match TRBD1. Trimming removed 0 bases from V and 4 bases from J; junction bases left unmatched: 5. Germline CDR1 SGDLS, CDR2 YYNGEE. This CDR3 comprises 16 residues. The CDR3 coding sequence is TGTGCCAGCAGCGTAGGGGCGACAGGGGGGAATCAGCCCCAGCATTTT. This codes for CASSVGATGGNQPQHF.

This rearrangement joins TRBV4-1 to TRBJ1-1; D unresolved. CDR1 is MGHRA and CDR2 is YSYEKL in the germline V gene. Trimming pared 4 bases from V and 3 bases from J, leaving 6 bases between. The CDR3 sequence is 12 residues long. The CDR3 sequence: CASSLPYTEAFF. The CDR3 DNA reads as TGCGCCAGCAGCCTGCCCTACACTGAAGCTTTCTTT.